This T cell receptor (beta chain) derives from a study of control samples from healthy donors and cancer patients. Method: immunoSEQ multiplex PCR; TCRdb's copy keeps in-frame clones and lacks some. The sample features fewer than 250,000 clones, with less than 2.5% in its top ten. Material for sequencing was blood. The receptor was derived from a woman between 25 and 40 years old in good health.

In DNA, the CDR3 is TGTGCCAGCAGCTTAAGCCCTCAGCAGAACACTGAAGCTTTCTTT. Protein product: CASSLSPQQNTEAFF. The rearrangement joins TRBV7-3 to TRBJ1-1; D not resolved. Trimming cost V 1 base and J 1 base, with 10 bases left between them. CDR1 is SGHTA and CDR2 is FQGTGA in the germline V gene. This CDR3 is 15 amino acids long.